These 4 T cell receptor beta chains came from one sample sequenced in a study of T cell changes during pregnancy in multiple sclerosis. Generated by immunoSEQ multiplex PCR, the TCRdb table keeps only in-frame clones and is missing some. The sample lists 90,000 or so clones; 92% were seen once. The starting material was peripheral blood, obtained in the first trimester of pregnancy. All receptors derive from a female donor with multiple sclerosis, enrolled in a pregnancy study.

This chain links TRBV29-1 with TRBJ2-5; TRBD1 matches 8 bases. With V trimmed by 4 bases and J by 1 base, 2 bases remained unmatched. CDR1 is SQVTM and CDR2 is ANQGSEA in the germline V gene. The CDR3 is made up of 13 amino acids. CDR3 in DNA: TGCAGCGTTGGGACAGGGCCCCAAGAGACCCAGTACTTC. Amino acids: CSVGTGPQETQYF.

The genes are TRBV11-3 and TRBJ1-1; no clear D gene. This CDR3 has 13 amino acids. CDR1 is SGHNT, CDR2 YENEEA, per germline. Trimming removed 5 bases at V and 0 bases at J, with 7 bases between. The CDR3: CASSLGLNTEAFF. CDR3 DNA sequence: TGTGCCAGCAGCCTCGGTTTGAACACTGAAGCTTTCTTT.

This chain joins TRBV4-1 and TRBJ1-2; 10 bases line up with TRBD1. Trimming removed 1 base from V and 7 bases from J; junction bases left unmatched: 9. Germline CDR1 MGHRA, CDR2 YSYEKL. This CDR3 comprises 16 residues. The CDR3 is CASSQGWTGGRGGYTF. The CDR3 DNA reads TGCGCCAGCAGCCAAGGTTGGACAGGGGGTCGGGGTGGCTACACCTTC.

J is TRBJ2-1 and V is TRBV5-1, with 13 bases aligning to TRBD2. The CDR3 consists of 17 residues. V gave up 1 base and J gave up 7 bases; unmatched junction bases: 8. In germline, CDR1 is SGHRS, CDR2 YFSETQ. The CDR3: CASSLTLGLAGENEQFF. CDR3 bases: TGCGCCAGCAGCTTGACCCTAGGACTAGCGGGAGAAAATGAGCAGTTCTTC.